A single sample gave rise to the 21 T cell receptor beta chains below, sequenced in a study of shared clonotypes between healthy human individuals. Profiling relied on immunoSEQ multiplex PCR, and the TCRdb table lists in-frame clones only, not all of them. The sample holds some 2,000,000 clones, 95% seen once. Sequencing input: naive CD4+ T cells sorted from blood. Subset in this sample: CD45RA+ positively selected. The receptor set was obtained from a man aged 18 to 30 in good health.

This clone was found once. The gene calls are TRBV5-1 and TRBJ1-1; 7 nucleotides agree with TRBD1. The CDR3 has 16 residues. Trimming cost V 3 bases and J 1 base; bases outside gene matches: 9. CDR1 and CDR2 from the germline V gene are SGHRS and YFSETQ. The CDR3 DNA is TGCGCCAGCAGCTCGAGACAGGGATTATCGAACACTGAAGCTTTCTTT. It encodes CASSSRQGLSNTEAFF.

V gene TRBV10-3 combines with J gene TRBJ2-1; D is ambiguous. The CDR3 has 13 amino acids. The V gene's germline CDR1 is ENHRY and CDR2 SYGVKD. Trimming took 9 bases from V and 1 from J, leaving 10 bases between them. The CDR3 DNA reads TGTGCCATTGGGAATACGTCCTACAATGAGCAGTTCTTC. Protein sequence: CAIGNTSYNEQFF.

The genes are TRBV6-5 and TRBJ2-7; D call uncertain. V was clipped by 5 bases and J by 2 bases, with 10 bases between them. CDR1 is MNHEY and CDR2 is SVGAGI in the germline V gene. This CDR3 is 13 amino acids long. The CDR3 sequence: CASSRTDAYEQYF. The DNA of the CDR3 is TGTGCCAGCAGTAGGACGGACGCCTACGAGCAGTACTTC.

The table lists this clone with a count of one. V usage is TRBV9 and J usage is TRBJ2-2; tentatively, D is TRBD1 or TRBD2 (5 bases each). Per the germline V gene, CDR1 is SGDLS and CDR2 is YYNGEE. This CDR3 has 14 residues. Trimming took off 9 bases at V and 1 base at J, with 13 bases between the two ends. The CDR3 sequence is CATRGGLNTGELFF. The CDR3 nucleotides are TGTGCCACCCGGGGCGGGCTGAACACCGGGGAGCTGTTTTTT.

The chain is built from TRBV28 and TRBJ1-2; tentative D call: TRBD1 (6 bases). The CDR3 is made up of 14 amino acids. Trimming cost V 5 bases and J 2 bases, with 12 bases left between them. Germline assignment: CDR1 MDHEN and CDR2 SYDVKM. The CDR3 is CASSPAGQNYGYTF. CDR3 sequence (DNA): TGTGCCAGCAGTCCCGCAGGACAGAACTATGGCTACACCTTC.

CDR3 bases: TGTGCCAGCAGAGACAGGGTCGGGGAGACCCAGTACTTC. It is translated as CASRDRVGETQYF. V usage is TRBV2 and J usage is TRBJ2-5; 7 nucleotides line up with TRBD1. CDR3 length: 13 residues. The V and J ends lost 6 bases and 5 bases, in that order; junction bases with no gene match: 6. CDR1 is SNHLY and CDR2 is FYNNEI in the germline V gene.

V and J are TRBV5-8 and TRBJ1-5; D call uncertain. CDR3 size: 13 residues. With 5 bases removed from V and 6 bases from J, the gap between germline ends came to 12 bases. Germline assignment: CDR1 SGHTS and CDR2 YDEGEE. CDR3 sequence: CASRWGVLQPQHF. The CDR3 DNA reads as TGTGCCAGCAGATGGGGAGTCCTTCAGCCCCAGCATTTT.

The rearrangement links TRBV9 to TRBJ2-6; no clear D. V was shortened by 0 bases and J by 0 bases, with 7 bases between the two germline ends. Germline V lookup: CDR1 SGDLS, CDR2 YYNGEE. CDR3 length: 16 residues. CDR3 coding DNA: TGTGCCAGCAGCGTAGGTATGAGCTCTGGGGCCAACGTCCTGACTTTC. Translation: CASSVGMSSGANVLTF.

DNA for the CDR3: TGCGCCAGCAGAACAGGGGGCGGCGAGCAGTACTTC. Residues: CASRTGGGEQYF. The chain uses TRBV10-2 and TRBJ2-7, with 9 nucleotides matching TRBD1. Germline loops: CDR1 WSHSY, CDR2 SAAADI. The V segment lost 6 bases and the J segment 6 bases; nucleotides outside the gene matches: 3. CDR3 length: 12 amino acids.

This rearrangement joins TRBV28 to TRBJ2-5, with a tentative D call TRBD1 (6 bases). This CDR3 is built from 13 residues. Deletions cut 5 bases from V and 2 bases from J, with 9 bases between. The germline V gene encodes CDR1 MDHEN and CDR2 SYDVKM. CDR3 amino acids: CASSNQGQETQYF. In DNA form, the CDR3 reads TGTGCCAGCAGTAACCAGGGGCAAGAGACCCAGTACTTC.

The chain carries TRBV5-4 and TRBJ1-2, with D possibly matching TRBD1 (6 bases). V lost 0 bases and J 4 bases, leaving 10 bases between the germline ends. Looked up from germline, CDR1 is SGHNT and CDR2 is YYREEE (reference sequence). CDR3 size: 14 residues. Here the CDR3 DNA reads TGTGCCAGCAGCTTGGCCGGACAGCTCTATGGCTACACCTTC. Its protein is CASSLAGQLYGYTF.

This clone was found a few times. The chain is built from TRBV19 and TRBJ2-2; D may be TRBD2 (6 bases). The CDR3 has 15 amino acids. The germline V and J ends were trimmed by 4 bases and 5 bases, with 14 bases remaining between them. Germline V gene sequence: CDR1 LNHDA, CDR2 SQIVND (reference sequence). CDR3 amino acids: CASSTQRARTGELFF. In DNA form, the CDR3 reads TGTGCCAGTAGTACACAGCGGGCGCGAACCGGGGAGCTGTTTTTT.

Only one count was recorded for this clone. The CDR3 reads CASSLLNGGGTYEQYF. In DNA, the CDR3 is TGCGCCAGCAGCTTGTTAAACGGCGGGGGGACCTACGAGCAGTACTTC. This chain uses TRBV5-1 with TRBJ2-7, with TRBD2 matching 8 bases. The V segment lost 1 base and the J segment 2 bases; nucleotides outside the gene matches: 8. Germline CDR1 and CDR2: SGHRS and YFSETQ. This CDR3 spans 16 amino acids.

V gene TRBV6-1 combines with J gene TRBJ2-3; D remains ambiguous. There are 15 residues in the CDR3. With 3 bases removed from V and 4 bases from J, the gap between germline ends came to 14 bases. The germline gives CDR1 MNHNS, CDR2 SASEGT. CDR3 nucleotide sequence: TGTGCCAGCAGTGAGACCGCCGGCCGACCAGATACGCAGTATTTT. This codes for CASSETAGRPDTQYF.

The chain uses TRBV30 and TRBJ2-5; TRBD2 matches 10 bases. CDR1 and CDR2 from the germline V gene are GTSNPN and SVGIG (reference sequence). Trimming removed 8 bases from V and 3 bases from J; junction bases left unmatched: 12. This CDR3 is 15 amino acids long. The CDR3 DNA is TGTGCCCGTAGCGGGGGGCTAACGGGGGAAGAGACCCAGTACTTC. Translating gives CARSGGLTGEETQYF.

On this clone itself: The sample contains more than one DNA sequence encoding this CDR3. The J gene is TRBJ2-2, the V gene TRBV19; possible D gene TRBD1, 5 bases. Per germline, CDR1 LNHDA and CDR2 SQIVND (reference sequence). This CDR3 has 14 residues. Trimming removed 4 bases at V and 1 base at J, with 7 bases between. The CDR3 is CASSTGWNTGELFF. CDR3 nucleotides: TGTGCCAGTAGTACAGGGTGGAACACCGGGGAGCTGTTTTTT.

The V call is TRBV5-1, the J call TRBJ2-3; 14 nucleotides line up with TRBD2. This CDR3 is built from 17 residues. J gave up 5 bases and V 4 bases, and 9 bases lay outside the gene matches. Germline lookup yields CDR1 SGHRS and CDR2 YFSETQ. CDR3 in DNA: TGCGCCAGCAGCGGGACTAGCGGGGGAGGTGTGAGAGATACGCAGTATTTT. It translates to CASSGTSGGGVRDTQYF.

The chain has TRBV14 and TRBJ2-7; D gene uncertain. The CDR3 consists of 14 residues. With 1 base removed from V and 3 bases from J, the gap between germline ends came to 10 bases. Germline CDR1 is SGHDN and CDR2 is FVKESK. The CDR3 is CASSQGGRSYEQYF. CDR3 DNA sequence: TGTGCCAGCAGCCAAGGTGGCAGGAGCTACGAGCAGTACTTC. Using reference TRBV14 and TRBJ2-7 for the parts outside the CDR3, the full variable domain is EAGVTQFPSHSVIEKGQTVTLRCDPISGHDNLYWYRRVMGKEIKFLLHFVKESKQDESGMPNNRFLAERTGGTYSTLKVQPAELEDSGVYFCASSQGGRSYEQYFGPGTRLTVT.

This clone appeared once. V usage is TRBV4-1 and J usage is TRBJ1-1, with D possibly being TRBD1 (6 bases). Looked up from germline, CDR1 is MGHRA and CDR2 is YSYEKL. Trimming took off 6 bases at V and 5 bases at J, with 16 bases between the two ends. The CDR3 covers 14 residues. CDR3 amino acids: CASRKTGSRTEAFF. DNA of the CDR3: TGCGCCAGCAGAAAAACAGGGAGTCGGACTGAAGCTTTCTTT.

CDR3 loop: CASSPYQVAGYEQYF. CDR3 in DNA: TGTGCCAGCAGCCCCTATCAGGTCGCCGGGTACGAGCAGTACTTC. The chain couples TRBV7-8 to TRBJ2-7; D ambiguous. CDR1 is SGHVS and CDR2 is FQNEAQ in the germline V gene. CDR3 length: 15 residues. V lost 5 bases, J lost 4 bases, and 18 bases lay in between. The full variable domain, in which reference TRBV7-8 and TRBJ2-7 provide the parts outside the CDR3, is GAGVSQSPRYKVAKRGQDVALRCDPISGHVSLFWYQQALGQGPEFLTYFQNEAQLDKSGLPSDRFFAERPEGSVSTLKIQRTQQEDSAVYLCASSPYQVAGYEQYFGPGTRLTVT.

The chain recombines TRBV29-1 with TRBJ2-5, with 10 nucleotides matching TRBD2. The CDR3 covers 16 residues. Germline CDR1 SQVTM, CDR2 ANQGSEA. After removal of 6 bases from V and 2 bases from J, the junction contained 12 bases not matched to a gene. Written as DNA, the CDR3 is TGCAGCGTGGGAACGGGGACTAGCGTATATCAAGAGACCCAGTACTTC. Amino acid sequence: CSVGTGTSVYQETQYF.